This T cell receptor beta chain was identified in a study of blood T cell repertoires in COVID-19. Patients in Seattle were enrolled during active infection, then followed longitudinally. The germline gives CDR1 LNHDA, CDR2 SQIVND (reference sequence). After removal of 1 base from V and 0 bases from J, the junction contained 3 bases not matched to a gene. CDR3 length: 15 residues. The method was immunoSEQ multiplex PCR; TCRdb's version includes in-frame clones alone and lacks a portion of them. The sample holds roughly 200,000 clones, 70% to 85% seen once. The sequence derives from an elderly woman with COVID-19, enrolled during active disease. Sequenced sample: peripheral blood. This rearrangement joins TRBV19 to TRBJ2-7, with 7 bases fitting TRBD1. The CDR3 DNA follows: TGTGCCAGTAGTATAGTAGGGGGCACCTCCTACGAGCAGTACTTC. This encodes CASSIVGGTSYEQYF.